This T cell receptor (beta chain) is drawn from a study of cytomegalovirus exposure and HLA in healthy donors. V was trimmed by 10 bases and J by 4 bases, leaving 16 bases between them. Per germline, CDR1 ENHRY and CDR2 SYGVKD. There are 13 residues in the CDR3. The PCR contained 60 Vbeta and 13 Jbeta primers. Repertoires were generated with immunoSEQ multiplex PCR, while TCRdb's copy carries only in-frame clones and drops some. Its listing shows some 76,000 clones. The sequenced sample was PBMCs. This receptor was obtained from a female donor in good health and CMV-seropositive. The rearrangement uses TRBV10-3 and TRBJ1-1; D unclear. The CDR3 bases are TGTGCCACCCACAAGGGCGAGGGCACTGAAGCTTTCTTT. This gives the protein CATHKGEGTEAFF.